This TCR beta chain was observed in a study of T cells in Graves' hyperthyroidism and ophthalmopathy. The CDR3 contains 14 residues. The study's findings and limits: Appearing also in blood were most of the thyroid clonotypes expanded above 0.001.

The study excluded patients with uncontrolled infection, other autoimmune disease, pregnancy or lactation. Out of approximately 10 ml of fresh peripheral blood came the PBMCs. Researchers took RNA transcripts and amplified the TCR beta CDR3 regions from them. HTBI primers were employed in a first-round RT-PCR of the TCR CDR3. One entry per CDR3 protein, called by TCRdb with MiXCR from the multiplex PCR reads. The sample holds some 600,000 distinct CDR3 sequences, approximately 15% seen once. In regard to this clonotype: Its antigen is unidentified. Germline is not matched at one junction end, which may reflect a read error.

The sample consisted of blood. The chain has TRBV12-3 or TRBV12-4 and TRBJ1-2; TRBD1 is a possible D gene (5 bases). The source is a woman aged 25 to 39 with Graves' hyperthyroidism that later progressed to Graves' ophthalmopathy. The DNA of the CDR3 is TGTGCCAGCATGGTGGCAGGGTCTCTTTATGGCTTCACCTTC. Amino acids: CASMVAGSLYGFTF.